This TCR beta chain was identified in a study of blood T cell repertoires in COVID-19. Study overall: The samples span acute and convalescent COVID-19 from the United States, Italy and Spain. Nucleic acid was either cDNA or gDNA, and it came from T cells, B-cell-depleted T cells, or PBMCs.

This CDR3 comprises 16 residues. The V end was cut by 4 bases, the J end by 4 bases, with 17 bases between. Germline values: CDR1 SGHTA, CDR2 FQGNSA. In the original processing: How many nucleated cells were present was estimated from reference gene primer amplification. Using immunoSEQ multiplex PCR, the repertoire was profiled, and TCRdb retains in-frame clones only, with some absent. D and trimming were read from the DNA, whereas the V and J calls and clone size are those reported in that table. The profile shows under 450,000 clones, roughly 77% of them singletons. The sequenced material came from peripheral blood. This chain uses TRBV7-2 with TRBJ1-5, with a tentative D call TRBD1 (6 bases). This TCR came from a human donor with acute or convalescent COVID-19. The donor label of this sample is uncertain. The CDR3 here is CASSSSIQGPNQPQHF. In nucleotides, the CDR3 is TGTGCCAGCAGCTCAAGTATACAGGGACCAAATCAGCCCCAGCATTTT.